This TCR beta chain was recorded in a study of CD8+ T cells in alopecia areata (dated by TCRdb to the late 2010s). For the wider study: Treated patients were enrolled in an open-label pilot trial of oral tofacitinib at 5 to 10 mg twice daily for moderate-to-severe alopecia areata. Patients stayed on tofacitinib for 6 to 18 months and then had 6 months of follow-up off drug so that delayed response and recurrence could be assessed. In both human patients and the C3H/HeJ mouse model, the study applied high-throughput TCRbeta sequencing to look at T cell clonal expansion in alopecia areata. In humans, TCRbeta sequencing was performed on scalp tissue and on sorted CD4+ and CD8+ peripheral blood T cells from healthy controls and from patients with patchy or totalis/universalis alopecia areata. Biopsies were taken from tofacitinib-treated patients at baseline and again at 4 and 24 weeks into treatment, and several of those patients also had a later scalp biopsy. Scalp clonality was compared across normal scalp (n=4), patchy alopecia areata scalp (n=8), and alopecia totalis/universalis scalp (n=8). RNA was extracted with the PAXgene miRNA kit for fixed scalp, the miRNeasy kit for PBMCs, and the RNeasy kit for mouse skin. TCRbeta CDR3 regions were amplified by immunoSEQ multiplex PCR with 35 Vbeta forward and 13 Jbeta reverse primers. The research as a whole found: Shared TCR sequences between patients were less evident than in mice, which may be partly attributable to HLA diversity in the patient population. Lesional scalp, especially in alopecia totalis/universalis, showed higher clonality and more expanded CD8+ clones than normal scalp, suggesting antigenic drive. Unlike mouse skin, where gammadelta T cells dominate, normal human skin contains resident alphabeta T cells that get sequenced too, which complicates analysis of the scalp TCR repertoire.

The receptor library was made with the immunoSEQ multiplex PCR assay. RNA was extracted from all samples and reverse transcribed into cDNA as template for TCR sequencing. First-strand cDNA was synthesized with SuperScript III using a 2:1 mix of oligo-dT and random hexamers. A synthetic immune receptor repertoire was used to assess amplification bias, and residual bias was removed computationally. Per the authors' processing: After raw reads were preprocessed to remove errors, the CDR3 was defined following IMGT conventions as running from the conserved cysteine to phenylalanine. Clonality was computed by normalizing Shannon entropy by log2 of the number of productive unique TCRs and subtracting the result from 1. Scalp TCRbeta sequences were cross-referenced with sorted blood CD4 and CD8 repertoires so that the CD4 or CD8 identity of scalp clones could be inferred. What TCRdb holds here is the immuneACCESS table cut down to in-frame rearrangements. Part of the clones is not present; checked against another copy, under half of the missing clones reflect an unresolved V gene, and the others are unexplained. D and trimming come from the DNA, and the V and J calls and clone size come from that table. The sample table records about 150,000 clones; more than 45% of these occur just once. The ten largest clonotypes hold about 6.8% of the sample.

Relative to germline, V is 5 bases shorter and J is 0 bases shorter, with 16 bases between their ends. From the cysteine through the phenylalanine, the CDR3 covers 16 amino acids. Kept here is only the CDR3 DNA, which spans 48 bases and is read in frame from base 1. From a lookup of the germline V gene, CDR1 and CDR2 are MDHEN and SYDVKM. For this clone: Its cognate antigen has yet to be identified. No base quality values were provided; no much bigger clone lies one nucleotide off.

Peripheral blood and lesional scalp punch biopsies were obtained from patients with alopecia areata. PBMCs were isolated by density centrifugation and stained for CD3, CD4 and CD8, after which CD4+ and CD8+ T cells were sorted on a FACSAria. Sample: CD4+ T cells sorted from blood. The chain was built from TRBV28 and TRBJ1-2; tentative D gene TRBD1, with 6 bases matching. The origin of this receptor is a human donor with alopecia areata. The CDR3 region has the sequence CASSAEDRIPNYGYTF. The DNA sequence is as follows: TGTGCCAGCAGTGCGGAGGACAGAATCCCTAACTATGGCTACACCTTC.